This TCR beta chain derives from a study of T cell responses to AZD1222 COVID-19 vaccine. On this clone itself: Its antigen is still unknown.

General observations from the study: The donor group comprised mostly white British people and more females; the analysis possibly underestimated clonal diversity.

The table came from immunoSEQ multiplex PCR; TCRdb's copy has only in-frame clones and leaves some out. The sample records some 150,000 clones, 75% to 85% being singletons. This clonotype originated in an adult who received the MenACWY meningococcal vaccine as a control. The sample in question was peripheral blood, obtained 28 days after the second dose of the MenACWY control vaccine.

The chain's CDR3 is CASSLFRAVYNEQFF. The CDR3 bases are TGTGCCAGCAGCCTTTTCCGGGCCGTTTACAATGAGCAGTTCTTC. The chain couples TRBV11-2 to TRBJ2-1; D unclear. This CDR3 region has 15 residues. V was trimmed by 5 bases and J by 4 bases, leaving 15 bases between them. Germline V gene sequence: CDR1 SGHAT, CDR2 FQNNGV.